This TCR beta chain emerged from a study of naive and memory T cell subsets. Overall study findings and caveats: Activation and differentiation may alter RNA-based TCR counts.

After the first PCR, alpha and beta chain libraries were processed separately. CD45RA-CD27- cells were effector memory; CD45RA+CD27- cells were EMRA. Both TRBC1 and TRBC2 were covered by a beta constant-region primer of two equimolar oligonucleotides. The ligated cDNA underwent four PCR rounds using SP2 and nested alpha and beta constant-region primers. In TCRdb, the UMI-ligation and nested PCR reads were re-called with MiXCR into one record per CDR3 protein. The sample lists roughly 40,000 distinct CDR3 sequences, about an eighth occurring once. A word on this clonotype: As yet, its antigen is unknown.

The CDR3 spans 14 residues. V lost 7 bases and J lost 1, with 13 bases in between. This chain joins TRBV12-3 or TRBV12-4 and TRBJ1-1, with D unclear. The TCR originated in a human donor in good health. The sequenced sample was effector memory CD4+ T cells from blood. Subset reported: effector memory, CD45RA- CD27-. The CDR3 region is CASTPEGRNTEAFF. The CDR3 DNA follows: TGTGCCAGCACCCCCGAGGGCAGGAACACTGAAGCTTTCTTT.